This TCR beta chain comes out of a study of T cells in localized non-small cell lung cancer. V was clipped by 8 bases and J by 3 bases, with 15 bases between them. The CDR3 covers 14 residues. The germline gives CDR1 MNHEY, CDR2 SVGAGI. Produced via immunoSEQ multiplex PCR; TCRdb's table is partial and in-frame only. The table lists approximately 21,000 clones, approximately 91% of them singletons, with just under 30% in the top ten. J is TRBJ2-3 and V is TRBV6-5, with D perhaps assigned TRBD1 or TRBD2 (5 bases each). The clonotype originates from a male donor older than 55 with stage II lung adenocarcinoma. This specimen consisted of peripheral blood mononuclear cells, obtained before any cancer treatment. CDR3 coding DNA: TGTGCCAGCGCGAGGGGTCTTTTGACAGATACGCAGTATTTT. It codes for CASARGLLTDTQYF.